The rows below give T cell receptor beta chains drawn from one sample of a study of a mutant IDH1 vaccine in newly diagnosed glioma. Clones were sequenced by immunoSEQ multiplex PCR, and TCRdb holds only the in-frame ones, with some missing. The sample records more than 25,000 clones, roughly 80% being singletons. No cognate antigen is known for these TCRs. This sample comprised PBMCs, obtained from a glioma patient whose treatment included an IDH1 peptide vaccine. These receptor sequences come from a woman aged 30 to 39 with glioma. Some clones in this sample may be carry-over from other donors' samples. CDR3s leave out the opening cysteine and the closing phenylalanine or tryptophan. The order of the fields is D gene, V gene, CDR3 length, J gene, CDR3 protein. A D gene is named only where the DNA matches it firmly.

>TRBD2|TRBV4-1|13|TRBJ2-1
ASSQEGLAYNEQF
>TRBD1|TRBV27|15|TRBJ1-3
ASSLRQGATEGNTIY
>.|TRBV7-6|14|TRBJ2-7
ASSLESRGSGHEQY
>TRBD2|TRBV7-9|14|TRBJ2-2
ASSDGSGKNTGELF
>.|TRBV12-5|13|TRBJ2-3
ASGLRGGLSDTQY
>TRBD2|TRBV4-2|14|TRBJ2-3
ASSQELAGPTDTQY
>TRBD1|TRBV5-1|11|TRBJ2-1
ASSLTTGLEQF
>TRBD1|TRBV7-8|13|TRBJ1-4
ASSSQGGLNEKLF
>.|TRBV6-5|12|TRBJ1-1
ASSYSSRETEAF
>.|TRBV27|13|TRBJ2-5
ASRRLTGSAETQY
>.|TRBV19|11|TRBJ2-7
ASSTRQAYEQY
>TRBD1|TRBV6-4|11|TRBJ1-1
ASSRTGGTEAF
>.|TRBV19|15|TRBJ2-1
ASILDRGNYSYNEQF
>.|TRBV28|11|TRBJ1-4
ASSPLHRDKLF
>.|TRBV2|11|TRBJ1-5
ASRTGPEQPQH
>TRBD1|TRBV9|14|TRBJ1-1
ASSGTGARWNTEAF
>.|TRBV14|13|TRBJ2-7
ASSQDRGTIYEQY
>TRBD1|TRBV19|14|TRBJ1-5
ASSMGDRGPSQPQH
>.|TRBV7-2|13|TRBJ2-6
ASSLDLSGANVLT
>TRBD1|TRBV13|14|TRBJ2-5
ASSLGTGRSEETQY
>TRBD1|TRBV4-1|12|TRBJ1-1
ASSRAGGRAEAF
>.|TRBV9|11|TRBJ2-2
ASSVVGSGELF
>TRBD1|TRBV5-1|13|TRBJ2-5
ASSSDRGGQETQY
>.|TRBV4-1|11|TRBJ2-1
ASSQARANEQF
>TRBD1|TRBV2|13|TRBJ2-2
ASSLTGANTGELF
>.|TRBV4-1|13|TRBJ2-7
ASSQGRDSTYEQY
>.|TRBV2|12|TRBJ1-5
ASIGGENNQPQH
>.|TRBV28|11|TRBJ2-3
ASSSGVPDTQY
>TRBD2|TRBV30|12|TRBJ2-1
AWRLAGGPGEQF
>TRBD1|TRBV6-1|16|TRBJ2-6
ASSGPTGATSGANVLT
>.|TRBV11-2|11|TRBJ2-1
ASSLASLAEQF
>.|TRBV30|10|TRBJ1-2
AWSSIADGYT
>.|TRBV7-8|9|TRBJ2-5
ASSFAETQY
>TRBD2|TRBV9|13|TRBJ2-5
ASTPGTSGIETQY
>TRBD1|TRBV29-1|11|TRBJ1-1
SAPRGGHTEAF
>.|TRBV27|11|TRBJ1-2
ASSLEGAGGYT
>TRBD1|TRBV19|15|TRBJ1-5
ASSMGAGGDSNQPQH
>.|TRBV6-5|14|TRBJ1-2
ASSSPGVGGVNGYT
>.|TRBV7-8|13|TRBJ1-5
ASSLGTLSNQPQH
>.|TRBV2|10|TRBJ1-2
ASTRVDNGYT
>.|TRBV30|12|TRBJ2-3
AWSILGSTDTQY
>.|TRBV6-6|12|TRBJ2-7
ASSYVPLTYEQY
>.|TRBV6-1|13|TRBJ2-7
ASSVEHGRGYEQY
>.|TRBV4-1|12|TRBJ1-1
ASSQVGIDTEAF
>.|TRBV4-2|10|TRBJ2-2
ASSHYPGELF
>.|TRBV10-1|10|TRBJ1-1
ASSEWGGKAF
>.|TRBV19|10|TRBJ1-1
ASSIPGRQAF
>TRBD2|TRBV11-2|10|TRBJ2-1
ASSPGGGEQF
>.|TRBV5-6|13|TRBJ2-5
ASSMNRRRQETQY
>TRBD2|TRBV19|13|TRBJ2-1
ASSLASGSYNEQF
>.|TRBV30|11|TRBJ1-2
AWSPPGGYGYT
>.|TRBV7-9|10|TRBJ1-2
ASSSDGDGYT
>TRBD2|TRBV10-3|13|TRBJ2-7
AISASSGRAGEQY
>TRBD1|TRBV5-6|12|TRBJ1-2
ASSSGQGTYGYT
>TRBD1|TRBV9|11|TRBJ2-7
ASSRTGSGEQY
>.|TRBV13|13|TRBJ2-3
ASSPRTGSTDTQY
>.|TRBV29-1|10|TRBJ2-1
SVRDLYNEQF